This T cell receptor (beta chain) appears in the sequencing data of a study of cytomegalovirus exposure and HLA in healthy donors. The germline V gene has CDR1 MGHRA and CDR2 YSYEKL. V trimming: 4 bases; J trimming: 5 bases; junction bases outside the gene matches: 10. This CDR3 has 17 amino acids. Study-wide findings and caveats: Segments of the TCR beta V type were, in most cases, productive about 90% or about 30% of the time in an earlier analysis. Several of the most significant clusters appeared, in a later analysis, to be linked to common viral pathogens.

Remarks on this clone: Its specificity is unknown.

Both 60 Vbeta primers and 13 Jbeta primers went into the PCR. The data were produced by immunoSEQ multiplex PCR, yet TCRdb's version contains in-frame clones alone and is incomplete. The table lists 150,000 to 200,000 clones, over 65% of them singletons, with 0.075% to 0.1% in the top ten. The receptor was derived from a boy aged 2-15 years in good health and CMV-seronegative. The rearrangement joins TRBV4-1 to TRBJ2-5, with 13 bases matching TRBD2. Specimen: PBMCs. In DNA, the CDR3 is TGCGCCAGCAGCCCCAGGGCCCTACTAGCGGGGGGGGAGACCCAGTACTTC. This sequence encodes CASSPRALLAGGETQYF.